This T cell receptor beta chain was sequenced during a study of vaccination effects on CD4 cells after COVID-19. Overall study context: Post-vaccine sampling took place a median of 72 days after the second dose.

This CDR3 contains 13 residues. Germline CDR1 reads MNHEY; CDR2 reads SMNVEV (reference sequence). With 9 bases removed from V and 5 bases from J, the gap between germline ends came to 16 bases. Remarks on this clone: Its antigen is not known.

Expansion with viral peptide pools was applied to antigen-specific CD4+ T cells by the ViraFEST assay prior to sequencing. Investigators separated out CD4+ T cells once around 9 days of culture had passed. Every participant took two doses of the BNT162b2 or mRNA-1273 vaccine. The vaccine recipients had no prior SARS-CoV-2 infection, with negative nucleocapsid antibodies. Half of the medium was exchanged for IL-2 medium on both days 3 and 7. Sequencing was performed with immunoSEQ multiplex PCR; in TCRdb, only in-frame clones are kept and a portion is missing. The table lists about 46,000 clones, over 60% of them singletons.

The clonotype originates from a human donor who received a COVID-19 vaccine. This sample comprised CD4+ T cells from PBMCs cultured with HCoV-OC43 spike peptides, obtained after COVID-19 vaccination. Subset defined: HCoV-OC43 spike overlapping peptide pool stimulation. The genes are TRBV27 and TRBJ2-5, with D tentatively TRBD1 or TRBD2 (5 bases each). The CDR3 sequence: CASKNQGRETQYF. The DNA for the CDR3 is TGTGCCAGTAAGAACCAGGGACGGGAGACCCAGTACTTC.